One sample yielded the 28 T cell receptor beta chains listed below, sequenced in a study of blood T cell repertoires in COVID-19. Profiled with immunoSEQ multiplex PCR; TCRdb holds only in-frame clones, not every one. The data show around 150,000 clones, with over 70% seen just once and over 10% held by the top ten. The sequencing sample was made of PBMCs or T cells enriched from blood (not recorded which). The receptor set was obtained from a woman between 55 and 75 years old who had recovered from COVID-19.

Turning to this clone: The DNA is left out, because the CDR3 cannot be placed on it with certainty; the CDR3 is given as TCRdb lists it. V is TRBV28 and J is TRBJ1-5. CDR1 is MDHEN, CDR2 SYDVKM, per germline. Termini included, the CDR3 measures 15 amino acids. The CDR3 reads CASSSSGIGNQPQHF.

The chain uses TRBV7-3 and TRBJ2-7; D call uncertain. Trimming left V 5 bases short and J 6 bases short, with 14 bases between. The V gene's germline CDR1 is SGHTA and CDR2 FQGTGA. This CDR3 has 13 residues. CDR3: CASSQVGDGEQYF. CDR3 sequence (DNA): TGTGCCAGCAGCCAGGTTGGCGACGGCGAGCAGTACTTC. Filled out from reference TRBV7-3 and TRBJ2-7, the complete variable domain reads GAGVSQTPSNKVTEKGKYVELRCDPISGHTALYWYRQSLGQGPEFLIYFQGTGAADDSGLPNDRFFAVRPEGSVSTLKIQRTERGDSAVYLCASSQVGDGEQYFGPGTRLTVT.

The J gene is TRBJ2-2, the V gene TRBV4-1, with D possibly being TRBD1 (6 bases). The CDR3 spans 16 residues. V lost 0 bases and J 6 bases, leaving 14 bases between the germline ends. Germline CDR1 is MGHRA and CDR2 is YSYEKL. CDR3: CASSQERLQGSGELFF. CDR3 DNA sequence: TGCGCCAGCAGCCAAGAACGCTTACAGGGATCCGGGGAGCTGTTTTTT.

The V and J genes are TRBV3-1 (or the pseudogene TRBV3-2) and TRBJ1-1; D is perhaps TRBD1 (6 bases). Between the trimmed V and J ends, which lost 0 bases and 6 bases, there was a span of 14 bases. The germline V gene has CDR1 LGHDT and CDR2 YNNKEL (reference sequence). CDR3 length equals 15 residues. CDR3 coding DNA: TGTGCCAGCAGCCAAGATCAGTATGGGGGCTCTGAAGCTTTCTTT. Translated: CASSQDQYGGSEAFF.

The chain uses TRBV27 and TRBJ1-2, with 9 bases that match TRBD1. This CDR3 has 14 amino acids. J was trimmed by 7 bases and V by 5 bases; bases with no gene match: 8. Germline CDR1 and CDR2: MNHEY and SMNVEV (reference sequence). CDR3 nucleotide sequence: TGTGCCAGCAGTCTACAGGGGGCTGTGGGTGGCTACACCTTC. The encoded protein is CASSLQGAVGGYTF.

The rearrangement uses TRBV28 and TRBJ2-3; no clear D gene. Germline V gives CDR1 MDHEN, CDR2 SYDVKM. This CDR3 comprises 15 residues. Trimming left V 4 bases short and J 2 bases short, with 13 bases between. In nucleotides, the CDR3 is TGTGCCAGCAGTTACTTACTCCTCCCCACAGATACGCAGTATTTT. This encodes CASSYLLLPTDTQYF.

As regards this clone: Different DNA sequences within this sample yield the same CDR3. V is TRBV7-9 and J is TRBJ1-1; maybe TRBD1 (6 bases). Between the trimmed V and J ends, which lost 6 bases and 2 bases, there was a span of 10 bases. The CDR3 loop spans 13 amino acids. From germline, CDR1 is SEHNR and CDR2 FQNEAQ (reference sequence). Here the CDR3 DNA reads TGTGCCAGCAGTCTCAGGGGAAACACTGAAGCTTTCTTT. Translating it yields CASSLRGNTEAFF.

The CDR3 sequence: CATQGHSQGEAFF. The CDR3 coding sequence is TGTGCCACCCAGGGACACTCCCAGGGTGAAGCTTTCTTT. The chain recombines TRBV6-5 with TRBJ1-1; perhaps TRBD1 as D (6 bases). The CDR3 has 13 amino acids. V lost 10 bases and J lost 7, with 19 bases in between. Germline values: CDR1 MNHEY, CDR2 SVGAGI.

The CDR3 DNA is TGTGCCAGCAGCTTAATTCTTAATGAAAAACTGTTTTTT. Protein sequence: CASSLILNEKLFF. The J gene is TRBJ1-4, the V gene TRBV11-2; D unclear. The CDR3 is 13 residues long. Trimming left V 2 bases short and J 4 bases short, with 5 bases between. The V gene's germline CDR1 is SGHAT and CDR2 FQNNGV. Filled out from reference TRBV11-2 and TRBJ1-4, the complete variable domain reads EAGVAQSPRYKIIEKRQSVAFWCNPISGHATLYWYQQILGQGPKLLIQFQNNGVVDDSQLPKDRFSAERLKGVDSTLKIQPAKLEDSAVYLCASSLILNEKLFFGSGTQLSVL.

The chain uses TRBV2 and TRBJ2-1, with 11 bases aligning to TRBD1. The CDR3 runs 14 residues. CDR1 is SNHLY and CDR2 is FYNNEI in the germline V gene. V was clipped by 3 bases and J by 10 bases; unmatched bases: 5. The CDR3 nucleotides are TGTGCCAGCAGTGAGGACAGGGGGCTTCGGGAGCAGTTCTTC. Its translation: CASSEDRGLREQFF.

The rearrangement links TRBV5-1 to TRBJ2-2, with D perhaps TRBD1 (6 bases). Germline V CDR1 and CDR2: SGHRS, YFSETQ. V gave up 4 bases and J gave up 0 bases, with 13 bases separating them. The CDR3 has 16 amino acids. The CDR3 here is CASSGQTLTNTGELFF. The CDR3 nucleotides are TGCGCCAGCAGCGGACAGACGTTAACGAACACCGGGGAGCTGTTTTTT. The whole variable domain, remainder taken from reference TRBV5-1 and TRBJ2-2, is KAGVTQTPRYLIKTRGQQVTLSCSPISGHRSVSWYQQTPGQGLQFLFEYFSETQRNKGNFPGRFSGRQFSNSRSEMNVSTLELGDSALYLCASSGQTLTNTGELFFGEGSRLTVL.

The CDR3 sequence: CASSLTGQNNEQFF. DNA of the CDR3: TGTGCCAGCAGCCTAACTGGACAGAACAATGAGCAGTTCTTC. The J gene is TRBJ2-1, the V gene TRBV7-9; TRBD1 might be the D (6 bases). CDR1 is SEHNR and CDR2 is FQNEAQ in the germline V gene (reference sequence). CDR3 length equals 14 residues. V dropped 5 bases and J dropped 5 bases, with 13 bases sitting between them.

The chain couples TRBV6-5 to TRBJ2-7; TRBD1 might be the D (6 bases). CDR3 length: 12 amino acids. In germline, CDR1 is MNHEY, CDR2 SVGAGI. Trimming took 5 bases from V and 4 from J, leaving 9 bases between them. Here the CDR3 reads CASSRGHYEQYF. For the CDR3, the DNA is TGTGCCAGCAGTCGGGGACATTACGAGCAGTACTTC.

This sequence joins TRBV2 and TRBJ2-2; a weak D match, TRBD2 (5 bases). This CDR3 region has 14 residues. Germline V gene lookup returns CDR1 SNHLY and CDR2 FYNNEI. The germline V and J ends were trimmed by 5 bases and 5 bases, with 12 bases remaining between them. The CDR3 sequence is CASSSEVTTGELFF. In DNA form, the CDR3 reads TGTGCCAGCAGTTCGGAGGTGACTACCGGGGAGCTGTTTTTT.

The V and J genes are TRBV5-5 and TRBJ1-1; TRBD1 agrees at 9 bases. The CDR3 is 18 residues long. Germline trimming cut 2 bases from V and 2 bases from J; bases unmatched to any gene: 13. Germline CDR1 and CDR2: SGHKS and YYEKEE (reference sequence). CDR3 in DNA: TGTGCCAGCAGCTTTCGTTTCCCGGACAGGGGACCAAACACTGAAGCTTTCTTT. Translating gives CASSFRFPDRGPNTEAFF.

This chain joins TRBV19 and TRBJ1-6, with a possible D match to TRBD1 (5 bases). V was shortened by 3 bases and J by 7 bases, with 19 bases between the two germline ends. Germline CDR1 reads LNHDA; CDR2 reads SQIVND (reference sequence). The CDR3 loop spans 17 amino acids. CDR3 sequence (DNA): TGTGCCAGTAGTATCCGAAACCCGGGACGGGAGAATTCACCCCTCCACTTT. This translates into CASSIRNPGRENSPLHF.

The chain recombines TRBV6-4 with TRBJ1-3, with 8 bases matching TRBD1. The CDR3 runs 17 residues. The V gene end was trimmed by 3 bases and the J gene end by 0 bases; junction bases not matched to a gene: 7. Germline lookup yields CDR1 MRHNA and CDR2 SNTAGT. The DNA for the CDR3 is TGTGCCAGCAGTGAATTGGACAGGGTGAGCTCTGGAAACACCATATATTTT. Protein sequence: CASSELDRVSSGNTIYF.

CDR3 residues: CASSDRVGWADTQYF. In DNA form, the CDR3 reads TGTGCCAGCAGTGACAGGGTGGGGTGGGCAGATACGCAGTATTTT. The chain uses TRBV6-1 and TRBJ2-3; D is possibly TRBD1 (5 bases). The germline V gene has CDR1 MNHNS and CDR2 SASEGT. V was clipped by 3 bases and J by 4 bases, with 14 bases between them. The CDR3 runs to 15 residues.

The chain combines TRBV19 with TRBJ1-2; 8 bases are a match to TRBD1. V lost 6 bases, J lost 4 bases, and 7 bases stayed unmatched. Germline lookup yields CDR1 LNHDA and CDR2 SQIVND (reference sequence). CDR3 size: 14 residues. The chain's CDR3 is CASRETGARYGYTF. For the CDR3, the DNA is TGTGCCAGTAGGGAGACAGGGGCCCGCTATGGCTACACCTTC.

V is TRBV5-4 and J is TRBJ1-6, with D maybe TRBD1 (6 bases). Germline CDR1 is SGHNT and CDR2 is YYREEE (reference sequence). V lost 3 bases and J 8 bases, leaving 12 bases between the germline ends. The CDR3 has 14 residues. The CDR3 DNA reads TGTGCCAGCAGCTCCGGGACAATGGATTCACCCCTCCACTTT. It yields the protein CASSSGTMDSPLHF.

The table lists this clone with a few counts. Other DNA sequences within the sample encode an identical CDR3. The V gene is TRBV28, the J gene TRBJ1-4; tentatively, D is TRBD1 (6 bases). V was trimmed by 2 bases and J by 7 bases, leaving 8 bases between them. This CDR3 comprises 13 residues. CDR1 is MDHEN and CDR2 is SYDVKM in the germline V gene. The CDR3 sequence is CASSLGQLEKLFF. The CDR3, as DNA: TGTGCCAGCAGTTTAGGACAGCTTGAAAAACTGTTTTTT.

The chain links TRBV6-4 to TRBJ2-1; 7 bases line up with TRBD2. This CDR3 spans 13 amino acids. In germline, CDR1 is MRHNA, CDR2 SNTAGT. Unmatched junction bases numbered 6, after V lost 5 bases and J lost 8 bases. The CDR3 region is CASSYEGGDEQFF. CDR3 DNA sequence: TGTGCCAGCAGTTATGAGGGAGGGGATGAGCAGTTCTTC.

This clone was seen a few times. The chain combines TRBV2 with TRBJ1-2, with a weak D call TRBD1 (6 bases). Trimming shortened V by 4 bases and J by 3 bases, and 9 bases separated the two germline ends. Germline loops: CDR1 SNHLY, CDR2 FYNNEI. This CDR3 region has 13 residues. CDR3 sequence (DNA): TGTGCCAGCAGTGGGGAGGGGGACTATGGCTACACCTTC. Its protein is CASSGEGDYGYTF.

This clone was found a few times. The chain uses TRBV5-4 and TRBJ1-4, with TRBD1 as a possible D gene (5 bases). Trimming took off 7 bases at V and 3 bases at J, with 7 bases between the two ends. The CDR3 has 12 residues. The germline gives CDR1 SGHNT, CDR2 YYREEE (reference sequence). CDR3 DNA: TGTGCCAGCGGGGCCGCTAATGAAAAACTGTTTTTT. Amino acids: CASGAANEKLFF.

This chain links TRBV6-5 with TRBJ1-1; no clear D. The germline V gene encodes CDR1 MNHEY and CDR2 SVGAGI. Between the trimmed V and J ends, which lost 3 bases and 1 base, there was a span of 9 bases. The CDR3 runs 14 residues. CDR3 region: CASSYEHKNTEAFF. Written as DNA, the CDR3 is TGTGCCAGCAGTTATGAACACAAGAACACTGAAGCTTTCTTT.

The CDR3 protein is CASSRNVAGQETQYF. The CDR3 region has the DNA TGTGCCAGCAGCCGAAATGTGGCAGGGCAAGAGACCCAGTACTTC. The chain employs TRBV11-2 and TRBJ2-5, with D possibly TRBD1 on 5 matching bases. The V end was cut by 5 bases, the J end by 2 bases, with 15 bases between. The CDR3 sequence is 15 residues long. Per the germline V gene, CDR1 is SGHAT and CDR2 is FQNNGV.

V gene TRBV5-4 combines with J gene TRBJ1-2; possibly TRBD1 for D (5 bases). The CDR3 loop spans 15 amino acids. Germline V lookup: CDR1 SGHNT, CDR2 YYREEE (reference sequence). The V end was cut by 4 bases, the J end by 7 bases, with 20 bases between. The CDR3 nucleotides are TGTGCCAGCAGCCCCGATTCTTCGGGGGAACGTGGCTACACCTTC. Protein product: CASSPDSSGERGYTF. Looking up the rest from reference TRBV5-4 and TRBJ1-2 gives the full variable domain: ETGVTQSPTHLIKTRGQQVTLRCSSQSGHNTVSWYQQALGQGPQFIFQYYREEENGRGNFPPRFSGLQFPNYSSELNVNALELDDSALYLCASSPDSSGERGYTFGSGTRLTVV.

This clone was found once. This chain connects TRBV6-5 to TRBJ2-7; TRBD1 agrees at 8 bases. Germline V gives CDR1 MNHEY, CDR2 SVGAGI. With 5 bases clipped from V and 6 bases from J, the junction kept 9 bases outside the gene matches. CDR3 length equals 14 residues. The CDR3 DNA reads TGTGCCAGCAGTAGGGACTTAACAGGGGGCGAGCAGTACTTC. It yields the protein CASSRDLTGGEQYF.